The next 30 T cell receptor beta chains were all read from a single sample in a study of blood T cell repertoires in COVID-19 (dated by TCRdb to about 2020). Receptor amplification or capture employed the immunoSEQ multiplex PCR assay. TCRdb provides this immuneACCESS table in a form limited to in-frame rearrangements. Some clones are lacking; in checked studies, under half of them reflect an unresolved V gene, and why the rest are absent is not known. Within this sample are over 200,000 clones, with about 89% of them counted one time only. The ten largest clonotypes hold 4% to 6% of the sample. Input material: peripheral blood. These receptors were obtained from a woman in her 40s with acute or convalescent COVID-19.

This chain links TRBV7-6 with TRBJ1-3; 9 positions match TRBD1. There are 16 residues in the CDR3. Losses at the gene ends were 5 bases for V and 0 bases for J; bases not matched to a gene: 5. Germline values: CDR1 SGHVS, CDR2 FNYEAQ. The CDR3: CASSPGQGLSGNTIYF. CDR3 nucleotide sequence: TGTGCCAGCAGCCCGGGACAGGGACTCTCTGGAAACACCATATATTTT.

This clone was detected only once. CDR3 region: CASSFKGGGWIYNEQFF. CDR3 bases: TGTGCCAGCAGCTTCAAAGGGGGGGGATGGATCTACAATGAGCAGTTCTTC. This chain joins TRBV27 and TRBJ2-1; TRBD2 might be the D (7 bases). The CDR3 has 17 amino acids. The V end was cut by 6 bases, the J end by 3 bases, with 21 bases between. The germline V gene encodes CDR1 MNHEY and CDR2 SMNVEV (reference sequence).

The gene calls are TRBV4-2 and TRBJ1-4, with 11 bases aligning to TRBD1. The CDR3 covers 18 residues. The ends lost 3 bases at V and 8 bases at J; junction bases unmatched: 14. The germline V gene encodes CDR1 LGHNA and CDR2 YNFKEQ. The CDR3 DNA reads TGTGCCAGCAGCCAGGACCCGGGACAGGGGGGAATAGGGGAAAAACTGTTTTTT. It is translated as CASSQDPGQGGIGEKLFF.

DNA for the CDR3: TGTGCCAGCAGCTTGGTCGGTGACAAAATTAATTCACCCCTCCACTTT. It translates to CASSLVGDKINSPLHF. The chain has TRBV5-6 and TRBJ1-6; D gene uncertain. The CDR3 extends over 16 amino acids. Trimming took off 0 bases at V and 6 bases at J, with 13 bases between the two ends. Germline V gives CDR1 SGHDT, CDR2 YYEEEE.

This rearrangement joins TRBV20-1 to TRBJ1-6, with D perhaps TRBD1 (5 bases). The V gene's germline CDR1 is DFQATT and CDR2 SNEGSKA (reference sequence). Between the trimmed V and J ends, which lost 3 bases and 7 bases, there was a span of 16 bases. This CDR3 contains 15 residues. The CDR3 DNA is TGCAGTGCTAGTGCTCAGGGCTATTGGAATTCACCCCTCCACTTT. It codes for CSASAQGYWNSPLHF.

This chain uses TRBV5-4 with TRBJ1-2; 10 bases align to TRBD1. The trim removed 1 base at V and 4 bases at J, leaving 7 bases unmatched. Germline V lookup: CDR1 SGHNT, CDR2 YYREEE (reference sequence). This CDR3 is 16 amino acids long. The CDR3 DNA sequence: TGTGCCAGCAGCTTGCTGAGACAGGGGGCTAGCTATGGCTACACCTTC. Translating gives CASSLLRQGASYGYTF.

The chain couples TRBV5-1 to TRBJ2-1; D may be TRBD2 (6 bases). The CDR3 has 15 residues. Germline V gene sequence: CDR1 SGHRS, CDR2 YFSETQ. The ends were cut back, 2 bases at V and 6 bases at J, with 15 bases in the middle. For the CDR3, the DNA is TGCGCCAGCAGCTTTGGCGGGGCTGAAACCAATGAGCAGTTCTTC. Its translation is CASSFGGAETNEQFF.

The V call is TRBV30, the J call TRBJ2-3, with 7 bases identical to TRBD2. The CDR3 has 15 residues. Germline CDR1 is GTSNPN and CDR2 is SVGIG (reference sequence). V shed 0 bases, J shed 0 bases, and the junction held 3 bases outside the gene matches. The CDR3 here is CAWSVQRGSTDTQYF. The CDR3 DNA follows: TGTGCCTGGAGTGTACAGCGGGGCAGCACAGATACGCAGTATTTT.

The chain has TRBV3-1 (or the pseudogene TRBV3-2) and TRBJ1-1, with 7 bases matching TRBD1. Germline trimming cut 2 bases from V and 5 bases from J; bases unmatched to any gene: 8. The length of the CDR3 is 15 residues. Germline CDR1 LGHDT, CDR2 YNNKEL (reference sequence). CDR3 region: CASSQRRGRRTEAFF. As DNA, the CDR3 is TGTGCCAGCAGCCAAAGGAGGGGGCGCAGGACTGAAGCTTTCTTT.

This chain links TRBV6-5 with TRBJ1-5; no reliable D call. The length of the CDR3 is 14 residues. The V and J ends lost 5 bases and 6 bases respectively, with 14 bases between them. Germline assignment: CDR1 MNHEY and CDR2 SVGAGI. CDR3 region: CASSTSRATQPQHF. The CDR3 bases are TGTGCCAGCAGTACCTCGAGGGCAACTCAGCCCCAGCATTTT.

CDR3 loop: CASSERQVRAFF. DNA of the CDR3: TGTGCCAGCAGTGAGAGACAGGTGAGGGCTTTCTTT. The chain links TRBV6-1 to TRBJ1-1; maybe TRBD1 (6 bases). The germline gives CDR1 MNHNS, CDR2 SASEGT. V lost 3 bases and J lost 11, with 13 bases in between. The CDR3 loop spans 12 amino acids.

In its sample, this clone was seen a few times. The chain joins TRBV5-1 to TRBJ1-2; 10 nucleotides line up with TRBD1. The CDR3 extends over 15 amino acids. V trimming: 1 base; J trimming: 12 bases; junction bases outside the gene matches: 12. Germline assignment: CDR1 SGHRS and CDR2 YFSETQ. The CDR3 sequence: CASSLTPGTGAADTF. The CDR3 DNA follows: TGCGCCAGCAGCTTGACCCCCGGGACAGGGGCGGCGGACACCTTC.

The gene calls are TRBV14 and TRBJ2-5; D not resolved. The CDR3 spans 16 residues. V lost 0 bases, J lost 5 bases, and 16 bases lay in between. Germline V gives CDR1 SGHDN, CDR2 FVKESK. CDR3 sequence: CASSQDLGGVRETQYF. CDR3 nucleotides: TGTGCCAGCAGCCAAGATCTAGGTGGAGTTCGGGAGACCCAGTACTTC.

The V and J genes are TRBV2 and TRBJ1-5, with TRBD1 identical over 10 bases. The CDR3 has 14 residues. The germline V gene has CDR1 SNHLY and CDR2 FYNNEI. The junction had 6 bases not matched to a gene; V was cut back by 6 bases and J by 7 bases. CDR3 in DNA: TGTGCCAGCAGGGGGACAGGGGAAGGGCAGCCCCAGCATTTT. This sequence encodes CASRGTGEGQPQHF.

J is TRBJ1-1 and V is TRBV19; D is perhaps TRBD1 (6 bases). The CDR3 has 14 residues. The germline CDR1 and CDR2 sequences are LNHDA and SQIVND (reference sequence). V gave up 5 bases and J gave up 2 bases, with 12 bases separating them. The CDR3 coding sequence is TGTGCCAGTAGTTTACAGGGCCGAAACACTGAAGCTTTCTTT. Translated, it gives CASSLQGRNTEAFF.

V is TRBV24-1 and J is TRBJ2-3; 7 nucleotides align to TRBD2. In germline, CDR1 is KGHDR, CDR2 SFDVKD. The V gene end was trimmed by 6 bases and the J gene end by 4 bases; junction bases not matched to a gene: 3. CDR3 size: 13 residues. The CDR3 is CATSSGAADTQYF. DNA for the CDR3: TGTGCCACCAGTAGCGGGGCTGCAGATACGCAGTATTTT.

The chain employs TRBV19 and TRBJ1-3, with D possibly TRBD1 on 6 matching bases. V was shortened by 6 bases and J by 5 bases, with 20 bases between the two germline ends. Germline assignment: CDR1 LNHDA and CDR2 SQIVND (reference sequence). CDR3 length: 16 amino acids. CDR3 sequence reads: CASSRGGLTIRNTIYF. In DNA form, the CDR3 reads TGTGCCAGTAGCAGGGGAGGGTTGACTATACGAAACACCATATATTTT.

The chain uses TRBV10-3 and TRBJ1-2; TRBD1 matches at 7 bases. CDR3 size: 16 residues. CDR1 is ENHRY, CDR2 SYGVKD, per germline. With V trimmed by 10 bases and J by 4 bases, 18 bases remained unmatched. CDR3 loop: CATRGQNYWGSYGYTF. CDR3 sequence (DNA): TGTGCCACCAGGGGACAGAACTACTGGGGCTCCTATGGCTACACCTTC.

The chain recombines TRBV5-1 with TRBJ2-7, with 9 bases lining up with TRBD1. The CDR3 is 15 amino acids. Per germline, CDR1 SGHRS and CDR2 YFSETQ. V gave up 4 bases and J gave up 4 bases; unmatched junction bases: 9. CDR3 protein: CASSSGQGTPYEQYV. The CDR3 DNA sequence: TGCGCCAGCAGCAGTGGACAGGGGACACCTTACGAGCAGTACGTC.

The chain recombines TRBV9 with TRBJ1-1; D is uncertain. The CDR3 totals 11 residues. Germline V gene data show CDR1 as SGDLS and CDR2 as YYNGEE. Trimming took off 4 bases at V and 11 bases at J, with 12 bases between the two ends. CDR3 DNA sequence: TGTGCCAGCAGCTCGGGTGCGGGGGCTTTCTTT. This gives the protein CASSSGAGAFF.

The V and J genes are TRBV5-1 and TRBJ2-5, with 11 bases lining up with TRBD1. The germline V gene encodes CDR1 SGHRS and CDR2 YFSETQ. J lost 2 bases, V lost 2 bases, and 2 bases had no gene match. The CDR3 spans 15 residues. The CDR3 spells CASSFGTGGQETQYF. CDR3 DNA sequence: TGCGCCAGCAGCTTTGGGACAGGGGGGCAAGAGACCCAGTACTTC.

This rearrangement joins TRBV20-1 to TRBJ1-5; TRBD1 aligns across 7 bases. Germline V gene data show CDR1 as DFQATT and CDR2 as SNEGSKA (reference sequence). J lost 2 bases, V lost 3 bases, and 7 bases had no gene match. The CDR3 runs 15 residues. CDR3 residues: CSASPRGQGNQPQHF. Written as DNA, the CDR3 is TGCAGTGCTAGTCCGCGAGGACAGGGCAATCAGCCCCAGCATTTT.

The chain uses TRBV19 and TRBJ2-1, with 9 bases that match TRBD2. CDR3 length equals 18 residues. Trimming removed 6 bases from V and 7 bases from J; junction bases left unmatched: 19. Looked up from germline, CDR1 is LNHDA and CDR2 is SQIVND (reference sequence). The CDR3 DNA is TGTGCCAGTAGCTACCCAGGAGCGGGGGGAAGTTCGAGAAATGAGCAGTTCTTC. This codes for CASSYPGAGGSSRNEQFF.

This chain uses TRBV7-7 with TRBJ2-1; TRBD2 agrees at 8 bases. J was trimmed by 6 bases and V by 5 bases; bases with no gene match: 6. Per the germline V gene, CDR1 is SSHAT and CDR2 is FNYEAQ (reference sequence). The CDR3 consists of 14 residues. CDR3 region: CASSKGTSPNEQFF. CDR3 DNA sequence: TGTGCCAGCAGCAAGGGGACTAGTCCCAATGAGCAGTTCTTC.

DNA for the CDR3: TGTGCCAGCAGCCCCGGGACAGGGCCTGGAAACACCATATATTTT. Translated: CASSPGTGPGNTIYF. The rearrangement joins TRBV5-5 to TRBJ1-3; TRBD1 aligns across 9 bases. CDR1 is SGHKS, CDR2 YYEKEE, per germline (reference sequence). The trim removed 4 bases at V and 2 bases at J, leaving 4 bases unmatched. The CDR3 has 15 amino acids.

The V gene is TRBV19, the J gene TRBJ1-2; D possibly corresponds to TRBD1 (5 bases). Germline V gene sequence: CDR1 LNHDA, CDR2 SQIVND (reference sequence). This CDR3 region has 14 residues. The V and J ends lost 3 bases and 4 bases respectively, with 12 bases between them. DNA of the CDR3: TGTGCCAGTAGTATTTTCGGAAGGGGCTATGGCTACACCTTC. Amino acids: CASSIFGRGYGYTF.

The chain has TRBV6-5 and TRBJ1-2, with D unresolved. The CDR3 is 14 amino acids. Germline V lookup: CDR1 MNHEY, CDR2 SVGAGI. The V and J ends lost 2 bases and 7 bases respectively, with 14 bases between them. For the CDR3, the DNA is TGTGCCAGCAGTTACAATCCATCGAGGGTTGGCTACACCTTC. It encodes CASSYNPSRVGYTF.

The J gene is TRBJ1-2, the V gene TRBV2; 7 nucleotides agree with TRBD1. Germline loops: CDR1 SNHLY, CDR2 FYNNEI. J was trimmed by 3 bases and V by 5 bases; bases with no gene match: 9. CDR3 size: 15 residues. CDR3 coding DNA: TGTGCCAGCAGTTATCGCCCGGGACAGCACTATGGCTACACCTTC. Translating it yields CASSYRPGQHYGYTF.

This sequence joins TRBV9 and TRBJ1-6; D gene ambiguous. The CDR3 is 14 residues long. Germline V gene data show CDR1 as SGDLS and CDR2 as YYNGEE. V was shortened by 3 bases and J by 6 bases, with 10 bases between the two germline ends. In DNA, the CDR3 is TGTGCCAGCAGCGCCGCGGGGTCTAATTCACCCCTCCACTTT. Its protein product is CASSAAGSNSPLHF.

The rearrangement joins TRBV12-5 to TRBJ1-1, with D tentatively TRBD1 (6 bases). Germline values: CDR1 LGHNT, CDR2 FRNRAP. Trimming cost V 1 base and J 6 bases, with 6 bases left between them. There are 12 residues in the CDR3. For the CDR3, the DNA is TGTGCTAGTGGTTTGGCAGGGGCTGAAGCTTTCTTT. Translation gives CASGLAGAEAFF. Supplemented by reference TRBV12-5 and TRBJ1-1, the full variable domain reads DARVTQTPRHKVTEMGQEVTMRCQPILGHNTVFWYRQTMMQGLELLAYFRNRAPLDDSGMPKDRFSAEMPDATLATLKIQPSEPRDSAVYFCASGLAGAEAFFGQGTRLTVV.